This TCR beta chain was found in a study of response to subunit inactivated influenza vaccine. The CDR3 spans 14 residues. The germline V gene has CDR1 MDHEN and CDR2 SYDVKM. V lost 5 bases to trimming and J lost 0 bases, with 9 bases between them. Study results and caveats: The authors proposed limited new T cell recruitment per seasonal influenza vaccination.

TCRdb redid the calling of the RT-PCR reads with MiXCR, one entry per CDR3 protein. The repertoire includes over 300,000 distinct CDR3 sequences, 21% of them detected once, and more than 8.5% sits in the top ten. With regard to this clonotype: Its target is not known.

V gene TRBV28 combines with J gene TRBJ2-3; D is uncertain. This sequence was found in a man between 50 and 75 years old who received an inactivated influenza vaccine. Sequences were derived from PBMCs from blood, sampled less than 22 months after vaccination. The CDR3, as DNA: TGTGCCAGCAGTACAGATACTAGCACAGATACGCAGTATTTT. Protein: CASSTDTSTDTQYF.